The rows below give T cell receptor beta chains drawn from one sample of a study of response to subunit inactivated influenza vaccine. TCRdb redid the calling of the RT-PCR reads with MiXCR, one entry per CDR3 protein. The sample lists a few hundred thousand distinct CDR3 sequences; approximately 14% were seen once. Specimen: PBMCs from blood, collected roughly 12 days after vaccination. These TCRs come from a man aged 50 to 60 who received an inactivated influenza vaccine. Both conserved end residues are part of each CDR3. A D gene is named only where the DNA matches it firmly. Some rows have no size entry. The others give once, few or many, or a class for an expanded clone.

clone_size d_call j_call v_call cdr3_nt cdr3_aa
many NA TRBJ2-3 TRBV11-2 TGTGCCAGCAGCTTACTGATACTGGAAGCAGGAGATACGCAGTATTTT CASSLLILEAGDTQYF
few NA TRBJ2-7 TRBV20-1 TGCAGTGCCACTGATCGCTACGAGCAGTACTTC CSATDRYEQYF
few TRBD2 TRBJ2-1 TRBV11-1 TGTGCCAGCAGCTGGACAGAACTCCTAGCGGGAGGGATATATGAGCAGTTCTTC CASSWTELLAGGIYEQFF
many TRBD2 TRBJ2-1 TRBV24-1 TGTGCCACCAGTGATTCGAGACTAGCGGGAACGGGGAAATTATATGAGCAGTTCTTC CATSDSRLAGTGKLYEQFF
few TRBD1 TRBJ2-5 TRBV24-1 TGTGCCACCAGTGAGGCGACAGGGCAAGAGACCCAGTACTTC CATSEATGQETQYF
few NA TRBJ2-7 TRBV20-1 TGCAGTGCTAGGAAACGACAGGAGGGCTCCGAGCAGTACTTC CSARKRQEGSEQYF
few NA TRBJ2-5 TRBV5-6 TGTGCCAGCAGCATAACAGGTAGTGGGGAGACCCAGTACTTC CASSITGSGETQYF
few TRBD1 TRBJ2-1 TRBV7-8 TGTGCCAGCAGCTCCAGACGGACAGGGGGAAACTACAATGAGCAGTTCTTC CASSSRRTGGNYNEQFF
NA NA TRBJ2-1 TRBV6-5 TGTGCCAGCAGTTCGGCAGGGGGGAATGAGCAGTTCTTC CASSSAGGNEQFF
NA TRBD2 TRBJ2-7 TRBV4-2 TGTGCCAGCAGCCAAGTTAGCGGGAGTCACGAGCAGTACTTC CASSQVSGSHEQYF
many NA TRBJ2-2 TRBV3-1 TGTGCCAGCAGCCAGCGAGACAGGAACACCGGGGAGCTGTTTTTT CASSQRDRNTGELFF
NA TRBD1 TRBJ2-1 TRBV23-1 TGCGCCCGGACAGGGCTGAATGAGCAGTTCTTC CARTGLNEQFF
NA NA TRBJ2-7 TRBV10-3 TGTGCCATCAGTGAGGGGGGGTCAGGGAGCTACGAGCAGTACTTC CAISEGGSGSYEQYF
few NA TRBJ1-1 TRBV5-1 TGCGCCAGCAGCTTGGACAGTTCTGTGAACACTGAAGCTTTCTTT CASSLDSSVNTEAFF
many NA TRBJ1-2 TRBV12-3/TRBV12-4 TGTGCCAGCAGTCTCCCGGGGAGGGACTATGGCTACACCTTC CASSLPGRDYGYTF
few TRBD2 TRBJ2-3 TRBV24-1 TGTGCCACCAGTGATTTGGGGCGGGGGGTCACAGATACGCAGTATTTT CATSDLGRGVTDTQYF
NA TRBD2 TRBJ2-1 TRBV20-1 TGCAGTGCTAAGACGGGAGGGCCAGGGAATGAGCAGTTCTTC CSAKTGGPGNEQFF
few NA TRBJ2-4 TRBV12-3/TRBV12-4 TGTGCCAGCAGTTACCGGACCCCGCTCCACTTTAAAAACATTCAGTACTTC CASSYRTPLHFKNIQYF
few NA TRBJ2-4 TRBV29-1 TGCAGCGTTGAAGGGGAGACAGGGACTAAGGAAAACATTCAGTACTTC CSVEGETGTKENIQYF
NA NA TRBJ2-1 TRBV15 TGTGCCACCAGCAATACGACCTACAATGAGCAGTTCTTC CATSNTTYNEQFF
NA NA TRBJ2-1 TRBV9 TGTGCCAGCAGCCTTTACACAGGGAAAGACTACAATGAGCAGTTCTTC CASSLYTGKDYNEQFF
few TRBD2 TRBJ2-5 TRBV14 TGTGCCAGCAGCCAAGGCACTAGCGGGAGGGAGTACCAAGAGACCCAGTACTTC CASSQGTSGREYQETQYF
NA NA TRBJ2-2 TRBV6-2/TRBV6-3 TGTGCCAGCAGTTACGAAAGGACCAGGGGTCTGTTTACCGGGGAGCTGTTTTTT CASSYERTRGLFTGELFF
few NA TRBJ2-5 TRBV11-2 TGTGCCAGCAGTGAGATCCAAGAGACCCAGTACTTC CASSEIQETQYF
many TRBD1 TRBJ2-6 TRBV18 TGTGCCAGCTCACGACAGGGCGCTGGGGCCAACGTCCTGACTTTC CASSRQGAGANVLTF
few NA TRBJ1-6 TRBV7-9 TGTGCCAGCAGCTTAGGCCGGGGTTCCGCGGTGAATTCACCCCTCCACTTT CASSLGRGSAVNSPLHF